This entry is about one T cell receptor beta chain. Its target is not known. This sample is drawn from a study of cytomegalovirus exposure and HLA in healthy donors. Whole-study findings and limits: Most sequenced TCRs were rare (though some public TCRs occurred in many donors). A previous analysis found most TCR beta V segments productive roughly 87% or roughly 30% of the time.

V shed 2 bases and J 6 bases; nucleotides not matched to a gene: 3. Germline V gives CDR1 MNHNY, CDR2 SVGAGI (reference sequence). The CDR3 has 14 residues. Primers for the PCR totalled 60 Vbeta and 13 Jbeta. TCRdb's table, derived via immunoSEQ multiplex PCR, lists solely in-frame clones and lacks some. The sample lists 200,000 to 250,000 clones, about 80% occurring once. Sequenced input: PBMCs. The clonotype originates from a middle-aged woman in good health and CMV-seronegative. The gene calls are TRBV6-6 and TRBJ1-2; 10 nucleotides line up with TRBD1. The CDR3 DNA reads TGTGCCAGCAGTTACAGGACAGGGGGTCATGGCTACACCTTC. Encoded protein: CASSYRTGGHGYTF.